This is a list of T cell receptor beta chains from one sample in a study of CD8 T cells in Susac syndrome. TCRdb reprocessed the immunoSEQ multiplex PCR reads via MiXCR and lists one record per CDR3 protein. There are some 150,000 distinct CDR3 sequences in the sample; about 95% occur only once, and approximately 0.17% lies in the top ten. The sample was CD4+ T cells from PBMCs. These receptors all come from a human donor with Susac syndrome. Each CDR3 is given with its conserved first and last residue. Each record gives: D gene, V gene, CDR3 length, CDR3 protein. D genes are given only for firm matches.

D: -; V: TRBV29-1; length: 12; CDR3: CSVIMTGDTQYF
D: TRBD1; V: TRBV29-1; length: 15; CDR3: CSVTTGGFGNQPQHF
D: -; V: TRBV27; length: 12; CDR3: CASRRTGYEQYF
D: -; V: TRBV12-3/TRBV12-4; length: 16; CDR3: CASGNRGGTYNSPLHF
D: -; V: TRBV6-6; length: 12; CDR3: CATLLAGETQYF
D: TRBD1; V: TRBV4-1; length: 14; CDR3: CASSQRQGQETQYF
D: -; V: TRBV20-1; length: 12; CDR3: CSAKDSPYEQYF
D: -; V: TRBV25-1; length: 13; CDR3: CASSELQGYGYTF
D: -; V: TRBV20-1; length: 13; CDR3: CSARDPGDPSAFF
D: -; V: TRBV29-1; length: 15; CDR3: CSVVGGLASQGTQYF
D: TRBD1; V: TRBV7-9; length: 14; CDR3: CASSVTGSVKPQHF
D: -; V: TRBV5-6; length: 14; CDR3: CASSGLGGTGELFF
D: -; V: TRBV29-1; length: 11; CDR3: CSVVAQETQYF
D: -; V: TRBV4-1; length: 13; CDR3: CASSPTATGELFF
D: -; V: TRBV20-1; length: 13; CDR3: CSARRGGAYEQYF
D: TRBD2; V: TRBV20-1; length: 16; CDR3: CSAPRTSGGYTDTQYF
D: TRBD2; V: TRBV29-1; length: 15; CDR3: CSASPGGGGAGEQFF
D: -; V: TRBV14; length: 13; CDR3: CASSPRVDQPQHF
D: -; V: TRBV29-1; length: 12; CDR3: CSVESLNTEAFF
D: -; V: TRBV20-1; length: 13; CDR3: CSARDSPTYEQYF
D: -; V: TRBV19; length: 12; CDR3: CASSIAGTEAFF
D: -; V: TRBV15; length: 15; CDR3: CATSRDILAQETQYF
D: -; V: TRBV9; length: 14; CDR3: CASSGGRSYNEQFF
D: TRBD1; V: TRBV5-1; length: 14; CDR3: CASSEGQGYQPQHF
D: -; V: TRBV5-1; length: 12; CDR3: CPECGVETEAFF
D: -; V: TRBV5-1; length: 14; CDR3: CASSQDWKTDTQYF
D: TRBD2; V: TRBV29-1; length: 14; CDR3: CSTALAGGTDTQYF
D: -; V: TRBV12-3/TRBV12-4; length: 13; CDR3: CASSYIQGYGYTF
D: -; V: TRBV12-3/TRBV12-4; length: 13; CDR3: CASSSQGGEGYTF
D: -; V: TRBV28; length: 13; CDR3: CASTPGGNNEQFF
D: -; V: TRBV3-1; length: 15; CDR3: CASSQEGLREDEQFF
D: -; V: TRBV7-9; length: 12; CDR3: CASSTRLNEQYF
D: -; V: TRBV4-1; length: 14; CDR3: CASSQVVWEETQYF
D: TRBD2; V: TRBV6-4; length: 14; CDR3: CASSGSGGRDTQYF
D: -; V: TRBV20-1; length: 15; CDR3: CSARSGQRMNTEAFF
D: -; V: TRBV21-1; length: 17; CDR3: CASSKAPTDRGASEQYF
D: -; V: TRBV12-3/TRBV12-4; length: 12; CDR3: CASMAGMETQYF
D: -; V: TRBV3-1; length: 12; CDR3: CASSQVGYGYTF
D: -; V: TRBV18; length: 16; CDR3: CASSPRTGSSSYEQYF
D: -; V: TRBV7-2; length: 12; CDR3: CASSLTTYEQYF
D: TRBD1; V: TRBV20-1; length: 18; CDR3: CSATPGQGAGPNTGELFF